This T cell receptor (beta chain) was sequenced during a study of shared clonotypes between healthy human individuals. Method: immunoSEQ multiplex PCR; TCRdb's copy keeps in-frame clones and lacks some. The table lists 2 million to 2.5 million clones, around 95% of them singletons. In its sample, this clone was seen once. The CDR3 sequence is 14 residues long. Germline CDR1 and CDR2: SNHLY and FYNNEI. V lost 5 bases to trimming and J lost 3 bases, with 13 bases between them. The V gene is TRBV2, the J gene TRBJ1-1, with D maybe TRBD1 (6 bases). Specimen: naive CD4+ T cells sorted from blood. Subset meaning: CD45RA+ positively selected. The receptor comes from a man between 18 and 35 years old in good health. This CDR3 is CASSLQGEYTEAFF. CDR3 in DNA: TGTGCCAGCAGTCTACAGGGTGAATACACTGAAGCTTTCTTT.